This is a list of T cell receptor beta chains from one sample in a study of post-analysis software for immune sequencing data. From the PCR reads, TCRdb called clonotypes with MiXCR, one entry per CDR3 protein. The sample lists more than 500,000 distinct CDR3 sequences, less than 40% occurring once. The specimen was blood. Source of these receptors: a girl aged 2 to 17 with multiple sclerosis. The CDR3 runs from the conserved cysteine through the conserved F or W. A D gene is named only where the DNA matches it firmly. Not every row has a clone size; where given, it reads once, few, many or a size class.

CASSPWGDSPAEKLFF	-	TRBD1	TRBV18	TRBJ1-4
CASSSGQLGRDTQYF	-	-	TRBV5-1	TRBJ2-3
CASSDPGQGDQPQHF	-	TRBD1	TRBV25-1	TRBJ1-5
CASSQEQDGYTF	-	-	TRBV3-1	TRBJ1-2
CASSFRAGQPSSYNEQFF	-	-	TRBV7-9	TRBJ2-1
CASEGWAGGGLGTEAFF	few	TRBD1	TRBV6-1	TRBJ1-1
CTSSGQTVYPYEQYF	-	-	TRBV25-1	TRBJ2-7
CASRSDMVQGYEQYF	few	-	TRBV5-1	TRBJ2-7
CASSLGVVSTDTQYF	few	-	TRBV7-9	TRBJ2-3
CASSLGAPGADTQYF	-	-	TRBV13	TRBJ2-3
CASSQETSSGGGTDTQYF	many	TRBD2	TRBV4-1	TRBJ2-3
CSAQDGKVAGYQETQYF	few	-	TRBV20-1	TRBJ2-5
CASSLDPRASGNTDTQYF	-	TRBD2	TRBV5-1	TRBJ2-3
CASIFSGTDTQYF	few	-	TRBV6-1	TRBJ2-3
CSVEGQNQETQFF	-	TRBD1	TRBV29-1	-
CASSQGLADTGDTQYF	-	TRBD2	TRBV4-1	TRBJ2-3
CASSFASGGYDEQFF	few	TRBD2	TRBV5-1	TRBJ2-1
CASSQHKGENTEAFF	few	-	TRBV4-2	TRBJ1-1
CASSIWRGTGIQETQYF	-	TRBD1	TRBV5-1	TRBJ2-5
CASSSGLHKTDTQYF	-	-	TRBV5-1	TRBJ2-3
CASSQLGGSGGAGGNEQFF	few	TRBD2	TRBV11-3	TRBJ2-1
CASSLGRTPNSNQPQHF	few	-	TRBV12-3/TRBV12-4	TRBJ1-5
CASSPGQGFSKGYTF	-	TRBD1	TRBV5-1	TRBJ1-2
CASRPPGRSGANVLTF	-	-	TRBV28	TRBJ2-6
CASSPAWREAYLNTEAFF	-	-	TRBV5-6	TRBJ1-1
CATQQGASTDTQYF	few	TRBD1	TRBV9	TRBJ2-3
CASNTRRGGRYNEQFF	few	TRBD2	TRBV11-2	TRBJ2-1
CASREDSGANVLTF	few	-	TRBV2	TRBJ2-6
CASSQDPFGTGNYNEQFF	-	TRBD1	TRBV4-2	TRBJ2-1
CSARDPENQPQHF	-	-	TRBV20-1	TRBJ1-5
CASSDPVRSNEKLFF	-	-	TRBV6-1	TRBJ1-4
CASALMGEETQYF	-	-	TRBV6-6	TRBJ2-5
CAISGSPDTQYF	few	-	TRBV10-3	TRBJ2-3
CASSYRGQGTDTQYF	few	TRBD1	TRBV6-5	TRBJ2-3